The rows below give T cell receptor beta chains drawn from one sample of a study of blood T cell repertoires in COVID-19. Data came from immunoSEQ multiplex PCR; TCRdb stores just in-frame clones and leaves some out. Seen here are approximately 440,000 clones, about 90% observed once, and the top ten hold 0.6%. Sequencing was carried out using PBMCs or T cells enriched from blood (not recorded which). The receptor set was obtained from a man between 18 and 35 years old who had recovered from COVID-19. The CDR3 runs from the conserved cysteine through the conserved F or W. A D gene is named only where the DNA matches it firmly. Size tells how often a clone was seen (once, few, many) or the class of an expanded clone, and some rows leave it out.

-,TRBJ1-1,TRBV28,-,12,CASSDFGTEAFF,TGTGCCAGCAGTGATTTCGGCACTGAAGCTTTCTTT
-,TRBJ1-6,TRBV27,-,15,CASRRTQDYNSPLHF,TGTGCCAGCAGACGAACACAGGACTATAATTCACCCCTCCACTTT
-,TRBJ1-1,TRBV6-5,-,12,CASRQGNTEAFF,TGTGCCAGCAGACAGGGAAACACTGAAGCTTTCTTT
-,TRBJ1-2,TRBV2,-,18,CASSVNTISGAANYGYTF,TGTGCCAGCAGTGTCAATACCATCTCTGGGGCTGCTAACTATGGCTACACCTTC
-,TRBJ1-4,TRBV12-3/TRBV12-4,-,13,CASSLFLNEKLFF,TGTGCCAGCAGTTTGTTCCTCAATGAAAAACTGTTTTTT
-,TRBJ1-1,TRBV10-3,-,16,CAISDWAGRVDTEAFF,TGTGCCATCAGTGACTGGGCCGGGCGGGTCGACACTGAAGCTTTCTTT
-,TRBJ2-7,TRBV19,TRBD2,15,CASSDSGRLAYEQYF,TGTGCCAGTTCTGATAGCGGGAGACTCGCCTACGAGCAGTACTTC
-,TRBJ1-2,TRBV5-6,-,11,CASSLNRGYTF,TGTGCCAGCAGCTTGAATCGAGGGTACACCTTC
once,TRBJ1-5,TRBV7-3,-,13,CASSLGENQPQHF,TGTGCCAGCAGCTTAGGAGAAAATCAGCCCCAGCATTTT
-,TRBJ1-2,TRBV5-4,TRBD1,16,CASSNRDRDPTYGYTF,TGTGCCAGCAGCAACCGGGACAGGGACCCGACCTATGGCTACACCTTC
few,TRBJ2-1,TRBV5-1,TRBD1,13,CASSPRQGNEQFF,TGCGCCAGCAGCCCCCGACAGGGCAATGAGCAGTTCTTC
-,TRBJ1-4,TRBV15,-,13,CATSGGEAEKLFF,TGTGCCACCAGCGGGGGGGAGGCTGAAAAACTGTTTTTT
once,TRBJ2-1,TRBV28,TRBD1,14,CASTPRGGRDEQFF,TGTGCCAGCACCCCCCGAGGGGGCCGGGATGAGCAGTTCTTC
few,TRBJ1-3,TRBV5-8,-,14,CASSLRDTGNTIYF,TGTGCCAGCAGCCTCCGGGACACTGGAAACACCATATATTTT
once,TRBJ1-5,TRBV5-5,TRBD1,15,CASSPGTGINQPQHF,TGTGCCAGCAGTCCCGGGACAGGGATAAATCAGCCCCAGCATTTT
-,TRBJ1-1,TRBV5-1,TRBD1,15,CASSTQGQGATEAFF,TGCGCCAGCAGCACCCAAGGACAGGGTGCCACTGAAGCTTTCTTT
-,TRBJ1-2,TRBV12-3/TRBV12-4,TRBD1,12,CASSWTGTGYTF,TGTGCCAGCAGTTGGACAGGGACAGGCTACACCTTC
-,TRBJ1-6,TRBV10-1,-,13,CASSESTGSPLHF,TGCGCCAGCAGTGAATCAACCGGTTCACCCCTCCACTTT
-,TRBJ1-2,TRBV10-1,TRBD1,13,CASSQTGGGGYTF,TGCGCCAGCAGTCAAACAGGGGGCGGCGGCTACACCTTC
-,TRBJ1-1,TRBV2,-,12,CASNQGRTEAFF,TGTGCCAGCAACCAGGGAAGGACTGAAGCTTTCTTT
-,TRBJ1-6,TRBV28,TRBD1,12,CASSILQGALHF,TGTGCCAGCAGCATCCTTCAGGGGGCCCTCCACTTT
-,TRBJ1-1,TRBV10-1,TRBD1,15,CASSDGTGVNTEAFF,TGCGCCAGCAGCGACGGGACAGGGGTGAACACTGAAGCTTTCTTT
-,TRBJ1-1,TRBV6-6,-,13,CASSYSLTAEAFF,TGTGCCAGCAGTTACTCTCTTACAGCTGAAGCTTTCTTT
-,TRBJ2-5,TRBV7-2,TRBD2,15,CASSLGTSYLETQYF,TGTGCCAGCAGCTTAGGGACTAGTTACTTGGAGACCCAGTACTTC
-,TRBJ1-1,TRBV12-5,TRBD1,14,CASGREGAATEAFF,TGTGCTAGTGGTCGGGAGGGGGCTGCGACTGAAGCTTTCTTT
-,TRBJ1-1,TRBV29-1,-,11,CSVVELQGAFF,TGCAGCGTTGTGGAGCTACAGGGAGCTTTCTTT
-,TRBJ1-2,TRBV6-5,-,13,CASNNGGGDGYTF,TGTGCCAGCAACAATGGGGGGGGTGACGGCTACACCTTC
-,TRBJ1-4,TRBV7-9,-,10,CACAGEKLFF,TGTGCCTGCGCAGGCGAAAAACTGTTTTTT
-,TRBJ1-1,TRBV27,TRBD1,13,CASSEYRGPEAFF,TGTGCCAGCAGTGAGTACAGGGGCCCTGAAGCTTTCTTT
-,TRBJ1-1,TRBV27,-,13,CASRDLDSGEAFF,TGTGCCAGCAGAGATCTGGACTCTGGGGAAGCTTTCTTT
-,TRBJ1-3,TRBV7-9,-,18,CASSLRGPELISGNTIYF,TGTGCCAGCAGCTTAAGAGGCCCAGAGTTAATCTCTGGAAACACCATATATTTT
once,TRBJ2-2,TRBV28,TRBD1,15,CASSLTGGRTGELFF,TGTGCCAGCAGTTTGACAGGGGGCCGCACCGGGGAGCTGTTTTTT
-,TRBJ2-3,TRBV9,-,14,CASSVEEGPDTQYF,TGTGCCAGCAGCGTAGAGGAGGGTCCAGATACGCAGTATTTT
-,TRBJ1-5,TRBV7-2,-,13,CASSLAPNQPQHF,TGTGCCAGCAGCTTAGCCCCTAATCAGCCCCAGCATTTT
-,TRBJ2-5,TRBV19,-,13,CASNTGRKETQYF,TGTGCCAGTAATACAGGGAGAAAAGAGACCCAGTACTTC
-,TRBJ1-3,TRBV14,TRBD1,14,CATTGQGPGNTIYF,TGTGCCACAACAGGACAGGGCCCTGGAAACACCATATATTTT
-,TRBJ1-1,TRBV11-2,-,12,CASSIVNTEAFF,TGTGCCAGCAGTATAGTGAACACTGAAGCTTTCTTT
-,TRBJ1-1,TRBV5-1,-,18,CASSFSGLRMPMNTEAFF,TGCGCCAGCAGCTTTTCTGGACTGAGGATGCCGATGAACACTGAAGCTTTCTTT
-,TRBJ2-3,TRBV20-1,-,14,CSASKRAPTDTQYF,TGCAGTGCTAGTAAGCGGGCCCCCACAGATACGCAGTATTTT
-,TRBJ2-3,TRBV9,-,14,CASSVGSHTDTQYF,TGTGCCAGCAGCGTAGGGAGTCACACAGATACGCAGTATTTT
once,TRBJ1-2,TRBV18,-,13,CASSQSKGDGYTF,TGTGCCAGCTCTCAATCCAAGGGAGACGGCTACACCTTC